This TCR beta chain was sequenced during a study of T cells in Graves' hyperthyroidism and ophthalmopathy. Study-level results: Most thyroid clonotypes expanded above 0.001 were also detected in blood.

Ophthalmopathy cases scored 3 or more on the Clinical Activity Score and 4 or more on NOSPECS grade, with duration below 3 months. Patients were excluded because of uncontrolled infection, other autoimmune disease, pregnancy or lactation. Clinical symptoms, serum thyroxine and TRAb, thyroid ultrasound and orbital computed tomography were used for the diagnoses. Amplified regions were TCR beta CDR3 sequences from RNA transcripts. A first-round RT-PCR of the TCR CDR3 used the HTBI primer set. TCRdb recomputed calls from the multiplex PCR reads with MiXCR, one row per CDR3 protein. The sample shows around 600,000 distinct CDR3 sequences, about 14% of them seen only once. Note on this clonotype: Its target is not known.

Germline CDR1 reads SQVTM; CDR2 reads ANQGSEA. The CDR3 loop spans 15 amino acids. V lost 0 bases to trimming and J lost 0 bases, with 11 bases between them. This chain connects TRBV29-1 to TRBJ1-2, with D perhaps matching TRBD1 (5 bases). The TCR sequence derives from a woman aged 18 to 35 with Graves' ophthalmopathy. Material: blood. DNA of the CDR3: TGCAGCGTTGAAGAGGAGGGAGGGGCTAACTATGGCTACACCTTC. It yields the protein CSVEEEGGANYGYTF.